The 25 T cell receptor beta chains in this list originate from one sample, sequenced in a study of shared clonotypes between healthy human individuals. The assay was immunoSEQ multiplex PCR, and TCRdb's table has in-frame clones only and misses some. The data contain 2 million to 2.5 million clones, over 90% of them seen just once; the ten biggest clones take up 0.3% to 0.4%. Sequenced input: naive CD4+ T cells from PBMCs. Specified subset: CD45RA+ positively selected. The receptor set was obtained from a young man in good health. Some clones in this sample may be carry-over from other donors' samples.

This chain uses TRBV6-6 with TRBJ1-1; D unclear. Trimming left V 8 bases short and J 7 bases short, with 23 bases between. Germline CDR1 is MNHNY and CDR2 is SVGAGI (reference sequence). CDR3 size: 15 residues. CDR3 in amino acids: CASRSSGGSVGEAFF. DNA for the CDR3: TGTGCCAGCCGATCGTCGGGCGGTAGCGTGGGTGAAGCTTTCTTT.

DNA of the CDR3: TGCAGCGTAGCTCCGGGACAGGGAGGCGAGCAGTACTTC. Translation: CSVAPGQGGEQYF. The rearrangement links TRBV29-1 to TRBJ2-7; TRBD1 agrees at 9 bases. The CDR3 length is 13 residues. Germline trimming cut 6 bases from V and 6 bases from J; bases unmatched to any gene: 9. Germline-derived CDR1 and CDR2 are SQVTM and ANQGSEA.

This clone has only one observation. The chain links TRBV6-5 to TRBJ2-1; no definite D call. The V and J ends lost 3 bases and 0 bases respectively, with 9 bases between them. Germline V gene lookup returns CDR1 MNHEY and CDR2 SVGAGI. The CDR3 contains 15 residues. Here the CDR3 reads CASSYSRNSYNEQFF. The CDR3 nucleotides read TGTGCCAGCAGTTATTCTCGGAACTCCTACAATGAGCAGTTCTTC.

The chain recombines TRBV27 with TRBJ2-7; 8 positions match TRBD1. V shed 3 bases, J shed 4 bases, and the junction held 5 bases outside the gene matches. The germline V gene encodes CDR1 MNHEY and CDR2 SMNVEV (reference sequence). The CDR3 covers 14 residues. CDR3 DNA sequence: TGTGCCAGCAGTTTCTCGGGACAGGATTACGAGCAGTACTTC. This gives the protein CASSFSGQDYEQYF.

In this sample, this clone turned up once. The CDR3 nucleotides read TGTGCCAGCAGCTTAAACGCAGGAGCGTGGACCACAGATACGCAGTATTTT. Its translation: CASSLNAGAWTTDTQYF. V is TRBV11-2 and J is TRBJ2-3; D ambiguous. The V gene's germline CDR1 is SGHAT and CDR2 FQNNGV. The CDR3 runs to 17 residues. Trimming shortened V by 2 bases and J by 2 bases, and 17 bases separated the two germline ends.

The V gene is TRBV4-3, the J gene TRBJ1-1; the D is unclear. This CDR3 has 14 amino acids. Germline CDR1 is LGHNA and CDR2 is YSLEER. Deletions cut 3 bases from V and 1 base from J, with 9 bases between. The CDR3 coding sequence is TGCGCCAGCAGCCAGGTGGCAGGGAACACTGAAGCTTTCTTT. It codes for CASSQVAGNTEAFF.

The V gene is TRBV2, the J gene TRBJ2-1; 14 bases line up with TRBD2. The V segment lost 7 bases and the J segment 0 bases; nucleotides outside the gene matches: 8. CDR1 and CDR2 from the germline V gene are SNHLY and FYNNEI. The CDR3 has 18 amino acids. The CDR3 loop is CASTPGLAGVISYNEQFF. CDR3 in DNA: TGTGCCAGCACCCCGGGACTAGCGGGAGTGATCTCCTACAATGAGCAGTTCTTC.

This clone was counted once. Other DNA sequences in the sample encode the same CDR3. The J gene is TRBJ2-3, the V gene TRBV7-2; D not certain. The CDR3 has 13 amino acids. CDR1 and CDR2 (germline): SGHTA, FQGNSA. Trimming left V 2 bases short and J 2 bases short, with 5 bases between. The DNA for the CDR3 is TGTGCCAGCAGCTTACAAAACACAGATACGCAGTATTTT. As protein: CASSLQNTDTQYF.

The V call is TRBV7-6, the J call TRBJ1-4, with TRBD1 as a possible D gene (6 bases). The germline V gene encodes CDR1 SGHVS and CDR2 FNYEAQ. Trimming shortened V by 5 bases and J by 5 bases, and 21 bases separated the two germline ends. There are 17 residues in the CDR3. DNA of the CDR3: TGTGCCAGCAGCAGAGTCGGGACAACGGGTCGAAATGAAAAACTGTTTTTT. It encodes CASSRVGTTGRNEKLFF.

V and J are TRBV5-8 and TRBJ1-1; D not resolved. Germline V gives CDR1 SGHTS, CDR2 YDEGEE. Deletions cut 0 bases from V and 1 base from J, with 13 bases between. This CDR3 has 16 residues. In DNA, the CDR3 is TGTGCCAGCAGCTTGGGGTGGGAAACGTGGAACACTGAAGCTTTCTTT. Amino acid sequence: CASSLGWETWNTEAFF.

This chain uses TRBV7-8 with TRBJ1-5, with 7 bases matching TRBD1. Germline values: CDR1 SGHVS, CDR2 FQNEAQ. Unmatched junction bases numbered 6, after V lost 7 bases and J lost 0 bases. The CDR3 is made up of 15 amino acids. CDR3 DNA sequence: TGTGCCAGCACAGGACAGGTCCCTAGCAATCAGCCCCAGCATTTT. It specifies CASTGQVPSNQPQHF.

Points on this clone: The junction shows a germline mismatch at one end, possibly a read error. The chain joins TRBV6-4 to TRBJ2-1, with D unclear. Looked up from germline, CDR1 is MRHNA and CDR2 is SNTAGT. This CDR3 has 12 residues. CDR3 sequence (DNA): TGTGCCAGCAGCGACTCTCTCAATGAGCAGTTCTTC. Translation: CASSDSLNEQFF.

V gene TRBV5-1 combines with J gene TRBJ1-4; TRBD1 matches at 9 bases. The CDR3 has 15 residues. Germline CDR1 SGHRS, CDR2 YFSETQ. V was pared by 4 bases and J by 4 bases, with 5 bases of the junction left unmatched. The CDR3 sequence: CASSIGQGNNEKLFF. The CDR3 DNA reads TGCGCCAGCAGCATTGGACAGGGGAATAATGAAAAACTGTTTTTT.

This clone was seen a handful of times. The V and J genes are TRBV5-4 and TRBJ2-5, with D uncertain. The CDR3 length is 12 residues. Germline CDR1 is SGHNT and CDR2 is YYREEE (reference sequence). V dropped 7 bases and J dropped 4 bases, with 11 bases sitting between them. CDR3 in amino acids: CASSFSLETQYF. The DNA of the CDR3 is TGTGCCAGCTCATTCTCTCTAGAGACCCAGTACTTC.

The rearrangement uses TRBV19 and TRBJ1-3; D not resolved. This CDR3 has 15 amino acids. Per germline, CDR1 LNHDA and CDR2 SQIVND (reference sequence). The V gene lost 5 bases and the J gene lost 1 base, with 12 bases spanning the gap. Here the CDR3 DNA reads TGTGCCAGTAGTCACGAGGGTGTTTCTGGAAACACCATATATTTT. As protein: CASSHEGVSGNTIYF.

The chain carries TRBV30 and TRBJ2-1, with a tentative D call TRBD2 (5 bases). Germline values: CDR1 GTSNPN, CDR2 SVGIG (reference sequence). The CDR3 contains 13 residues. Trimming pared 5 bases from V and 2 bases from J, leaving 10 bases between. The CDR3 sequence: CAWAGSTYNEQFF. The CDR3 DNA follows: TGTGCCTGGGCGGGCTCAACCTACAATGAGCAGTTCTTC.

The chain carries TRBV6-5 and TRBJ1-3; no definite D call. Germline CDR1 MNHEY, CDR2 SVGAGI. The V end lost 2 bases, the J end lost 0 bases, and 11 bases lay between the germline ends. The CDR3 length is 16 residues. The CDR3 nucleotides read TGTGCCAGCAGTTACCGCCCGGATAACTCTGGAAACACCATATATTTT. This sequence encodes CASSYRPDNSGNTIYF.

CDR3: CASREVEATGELFF. The CDR3 DNA reads as TGCGCCAGCAGGGAAGTCGAGGCCACCGGGGAGCTGTTTTTT. V gene TRBV5-1 combines with J gene TRBJ2-2; D uncertain. The germline V gene has CDR1 SGHRS and CDR2 YFSETQ. The CDR3 covers 14 residues. V was pared by 5 bases and J by 4 bases, with 12 bases between.

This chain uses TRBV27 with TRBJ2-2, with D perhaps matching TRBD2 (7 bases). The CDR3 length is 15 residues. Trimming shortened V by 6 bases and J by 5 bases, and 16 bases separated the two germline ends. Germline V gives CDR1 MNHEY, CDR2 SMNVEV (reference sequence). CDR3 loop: CASSPWGGPTGELFF. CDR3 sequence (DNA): TGTGCCAGCAGCCCCTGGGGGGGGCCAACCGGGGAGCTGTTTTTT.

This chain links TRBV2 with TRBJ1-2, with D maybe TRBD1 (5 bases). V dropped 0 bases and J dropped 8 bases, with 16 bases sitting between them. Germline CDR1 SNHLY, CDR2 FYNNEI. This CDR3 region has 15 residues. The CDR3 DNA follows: TGTGCCAGCAGTGAAGCGCAGCAGGGACTTTCCGGCTACACCTTC. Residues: CASSEAQQGLSGYTF.

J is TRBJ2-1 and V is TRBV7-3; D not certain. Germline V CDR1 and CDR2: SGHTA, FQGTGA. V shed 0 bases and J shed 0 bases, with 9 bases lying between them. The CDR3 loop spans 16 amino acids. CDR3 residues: CASSLTGGNSYNEQFF. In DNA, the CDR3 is TGTGCCAGCAGCTTAACCGGCGGAAACTCCTACAATGAGCAGTTCTTC.

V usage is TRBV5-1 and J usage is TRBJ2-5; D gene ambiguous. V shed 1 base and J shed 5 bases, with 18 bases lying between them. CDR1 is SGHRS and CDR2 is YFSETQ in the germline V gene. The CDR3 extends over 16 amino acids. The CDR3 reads CASSLSPSSPTETQYF. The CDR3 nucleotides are TGCGCCAGCAGCTTGTCGCCCTCCTCCCCCACTGAGACCCAGTACTTC.

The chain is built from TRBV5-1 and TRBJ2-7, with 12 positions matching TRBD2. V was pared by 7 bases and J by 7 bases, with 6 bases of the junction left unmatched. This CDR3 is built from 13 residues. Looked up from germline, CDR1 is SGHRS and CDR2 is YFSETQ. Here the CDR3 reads CASATSGSGEQYF. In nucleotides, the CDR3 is TGCGCCAGCGCGACTAGCGGGAGCGGGGAGCAGTACTTC.

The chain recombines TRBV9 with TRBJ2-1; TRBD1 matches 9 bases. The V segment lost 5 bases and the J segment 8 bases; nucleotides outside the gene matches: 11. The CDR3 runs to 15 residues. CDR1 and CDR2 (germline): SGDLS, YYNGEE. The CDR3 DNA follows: TGTGCCAGCAGTGAGTCTGGGACAGGGTACGATGAGCAGTTCTTC. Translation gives CASSESGTGYDEQFF. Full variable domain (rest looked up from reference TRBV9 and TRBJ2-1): DSGVTQTPKHLITATGQRVTLRCSPRSGDLSVYWYQQSLDQGLQFLIQYYNGEERAKGNILERFSAQQFPDLHSELNLSSLELGDSALYFCASSESGTGYDEQFFGPGTRLTVL.

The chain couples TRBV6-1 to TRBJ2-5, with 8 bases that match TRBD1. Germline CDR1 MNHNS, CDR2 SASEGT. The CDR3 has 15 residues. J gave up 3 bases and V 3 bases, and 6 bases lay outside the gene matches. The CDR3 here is CASSDPRTGKETQYF. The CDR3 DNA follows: TGTGCCAGCAGTGACCCGCGGACAGGGAAAGAGACCCAGTACTTC.